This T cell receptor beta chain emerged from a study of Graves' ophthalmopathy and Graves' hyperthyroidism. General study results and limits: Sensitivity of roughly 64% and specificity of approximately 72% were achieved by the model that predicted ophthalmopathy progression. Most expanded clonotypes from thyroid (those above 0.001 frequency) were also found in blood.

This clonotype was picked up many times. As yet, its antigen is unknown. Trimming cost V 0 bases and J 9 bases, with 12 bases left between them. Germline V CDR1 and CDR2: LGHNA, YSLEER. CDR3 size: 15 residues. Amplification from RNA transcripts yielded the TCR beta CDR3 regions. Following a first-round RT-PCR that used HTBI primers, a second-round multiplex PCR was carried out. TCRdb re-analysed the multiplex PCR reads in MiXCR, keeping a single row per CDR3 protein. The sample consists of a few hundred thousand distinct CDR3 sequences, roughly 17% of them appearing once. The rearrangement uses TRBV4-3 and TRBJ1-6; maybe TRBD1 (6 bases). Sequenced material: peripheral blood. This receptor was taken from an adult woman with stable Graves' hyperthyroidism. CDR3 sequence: CASSQDFLRGSPLHF. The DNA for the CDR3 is TGCGCCAGCAGCCAAGATTTTCTCAGGGGTTCACCCCTCCACTTT.